This is a list of T cell receptor beta chains from one sample in a study of cytomegalovirus exposure and HLA in healthy donors. The method was immunoSEQ multiplex PCR; TCRdb's version includes in-frame clones alone and lacks a portion of them. The sample lists 150,000 to 180,000 clones, roughly four fifths occurring once. The specimen was PBMCs. These receptors were taken from a man younger than 35 in good health and CMV-seronegative. The CDR3 runs from the conserved cysteine through the conserved F or W.

CDR3aa: CASSLQGVETQYF; j_gene: TRBJ2-5; len: 13; v_gene: TRBV18
CDR3aa: CASSGDGEVNEQYF; j_gene: TRBJ2-7; len: 14; v_gene: TRBV25-1
CDR3aa: CASSEASGRAPYEQYF; j_gene: TRBJ2-7; len: 16; v_gene: TRBV2
CDR3aa: CASRPGVYEQYF; j_gene: TRBJ2-7; len: 12; v_gene: TRBV2
CDR3aa: CASSLDSYGYTF; j_gene: TRBJ1-2; len: 12; v_gene: TRBV7-9
CDR3aa: CSAAETGELFF; j_gene: TRBJ2-2; len: 11; v_gene: TRBV29-1
CDR3aa: CASSRDREWETQYF; j_gene: TRBJ2-5; len: 14; v_gene: TRBV27
CDR3aa: CASSAGSDTGELFF; j_gene: TRBJ2-2; len: 14; v_gene: TRBV28
CDR3aa: CASSYSQGEGDTQYF; j_gene: TRBJ2-3; len: 15; v_gene: TRBV6-5
CDR3aa: CASRNLRGQDNYGYTF; j_gene: TRBJ1-2; len: 16; v_gene: TRBV10-1
CDR3aa: CASSQARGRNIYEQYF; j_gene: TRBJ2-7; len: 16; v_gene: TRBV4-1
CDR3aa: CASRSLASSGDTQYF; j_gene: TRBJ2-3; len: 15; v_gene: TRBV6-5
CDR3aa: CAISESRLAGAYEQYF; j_gene: TRBJ2-7; len: 16; v_gene: TRBV10-3
CDR3aa: CASSQPGKAGGPKKKANEQFF; j_gene: TRBJ2-1; len: 21; v_gene: TRBV4-1
CDR3aa: CAWTLALVGQETQYF; j_gene: TRBJ2-5; len: 15; v_gene: TRBV30
CDR3aa: CASSRRNSPLHF; j_gene: TRBJ1-6; len: 12; v_gene: TRBV6-5
CDR3aa: CARPGYSPNTGELFF; j_gene: TRBJ2-2; len: 15; v_gene: TRBV10-1
CDR3aa: CASSDGLAGNNEQFF; j_gene: TRBJ2-1; len: 15; v_gene: TRBV6-4
CDR3aa: CASSLSIATGVDGYTF; j_gene: TRBJ1-2; len: 16; v_gene: TRBV7-6
CDR3aa: CATGLVQDTQYF; j_gene: TRBJ2-3; len: 12; v_gene: TRBV6-5
CDR3aa: CASSQGKGTSATGGETQYF; j_gene: TRBJ2-5; len: 19; v_gene: TRBV4-3
CDR3aa: CASRGASGIRADTQYF; j_gene: TRBJ2-3; len: 16; v_gene: TRBV2
CDR3aa: CASSLAGYNEQFF; j_gene: TRBJ2-1; len: 13; v_gene: TRBV28
CDR3aa: CASSVDRSGRVVDTQYF; j_gene: TRBJ2-3; len: 17; v_gene: TRBV9
CDR3aa: CASSPPSGPRPYEQYF; j_gene: TRBJ2-7; len: 16; v_gene: TRBV11-2
CDR3aa: CASTPGVGETQYF; j_gene: TRBJ2-5; len: 13; v_gene: TRBV6-5
CDR3aa: CASSFGLAGVWTGELFF; j_gene: TRBJ2-2; len: 17; v_gene: TRBV5-1
CDR3aa: CATSKSAGDTYEQYF; j_gene: TRBJ2-7; len: 15; v_gene: TRBV15
CDR3aa: CAWSRGTEAFF; j_gene: TRBJ1-1; len: 11; v_gene: TRBV30
CDR3aa: CASRKRNTEAFF; j_gene: TRBJ1-1; len: 12; v_gene: TRBV19
CDR3aa: CASSLAGDQPQHF; j_gene: TRBJ1-5; len: 13; v_gene: TRBV5-5
CDR3aa: CASRTTGGNSREQYF; j_gene: TRBJ2-7; len: 15; v_gene: TRBV6-5
CDR3aa: CASSYGGVYNEQFF; j_gene: TRBJ2-1; len: 14; v_gene: TRBV4-1
CDR3aa: CASSLGQTGDQPQHF; j_gene: TRBJ1-5; len: 15; v_gene: TRBV7-8
CDR3aa: CASSVVATDTQYF; j_gene: TRBJ2-3; len: 13; v_gene: TRBV9
CDR3aa: CASSRPGQGYDTGELFF; j_gene: TRBJ2-2; len: 17; v_gene: TRBV7-2
CDR3aa: CAIRDRPSRYGYTF; j_gene: TRBJ1-2; len: 14; v_gene: TRBV28
CDR3aa: CAIRATGQGSPLHF; j_gene: TRBJ1-6; len: 14; v_gene: TRBV10-3
CDR3aa: CASSYGGSSYNEQFF; j_gene: TRBJ2-1; len: 15; v_gene: TRBV6-5
CDR3aa: CAGASGQGIKATDTQYF; j_gene: TRBJ2-3; len: 17; v_gene: TRBV30
CDR3aa: CASTLDSNEQFF; j_gene: TRBJ2-1; len: 12; v_gene: TRBV7-2
CDR3aa: CASSLSQARVREQYF; j_gene: TRBJ2-7; len: 15; v_gene: TRBV5-1
CDR3aa: CASSFQGPNTEAFF; j_gene: TRBJ1-1; len: 14; v_gene: TRBV5-1
CDR3aa: CASSPMTRETQYF; j_gene: TRBJ2-5; len: 13; v_gene: TRBV7-2
CDR3aa: CAWTKENYEQYF; j_gene: TRBJ2-7; len: 12; v_gene: TRBV30
CDR3aa: CASNRTSGTDTQYF; j_gene: TRBJ2-3; len: 14; v_gene: TRBV28
CDR3aa: CASSGGTGDSNQPQHF; j_gene: TRBJ1-5; len: 16; v_gene: TRBV2
CDR3aa: CASSLGHSGANVLTF; j_gene: TRBJ2-6; len: 15; v_gene: TRBV6-5
CDR3aa: CASSLSGEQYF; j_gene: TRBJ2-7; len: 11; v_gene: TRBV7-9